This T cell receptor beta chain originates from a study of T cells after yellow fever vaccination. Whole-study findings and limits: Sorted repertoires could include abundant contaminating clonotypes from bulk cells. The secondary response showed a weaker magnitude and a faster peak, day 5 versus 15.

TCRdb used MiXCR to reprocess the 5' RACE reads, holding one entry per CDR3 protein. The top ten hold about 2.8% of the sample, which has roughly 180,000 distinct CDR3 sequences, approximately 6.2% seen once. This clonotype was detected many times. The antigen remains unidentified. This CDR3 spans 15 amino acids. The V and J ends lost 0 bases and 1 base respectively, with 10 bases between them. Germline lookup yields CDR1 SGHRS and CDR2 YFSETQ. Sample: CD4+ T cells sorted from PBMCs, taken on the day of the first yellow fever vaccination. J is TRBJ1-1 and V is TRBV5-1; possible D gene TRBD1, 5 bases. The sequence was collected from a man in his late teens or twenties who received the YFV17D yellow fever vaccine. The CDR3 DNA reads as TGCGCCAGCAGCTTGGGAGGGGCACCGAACACTGAAGCTTTCTTT. Protein product: CASSLGGAPNTEAFF.